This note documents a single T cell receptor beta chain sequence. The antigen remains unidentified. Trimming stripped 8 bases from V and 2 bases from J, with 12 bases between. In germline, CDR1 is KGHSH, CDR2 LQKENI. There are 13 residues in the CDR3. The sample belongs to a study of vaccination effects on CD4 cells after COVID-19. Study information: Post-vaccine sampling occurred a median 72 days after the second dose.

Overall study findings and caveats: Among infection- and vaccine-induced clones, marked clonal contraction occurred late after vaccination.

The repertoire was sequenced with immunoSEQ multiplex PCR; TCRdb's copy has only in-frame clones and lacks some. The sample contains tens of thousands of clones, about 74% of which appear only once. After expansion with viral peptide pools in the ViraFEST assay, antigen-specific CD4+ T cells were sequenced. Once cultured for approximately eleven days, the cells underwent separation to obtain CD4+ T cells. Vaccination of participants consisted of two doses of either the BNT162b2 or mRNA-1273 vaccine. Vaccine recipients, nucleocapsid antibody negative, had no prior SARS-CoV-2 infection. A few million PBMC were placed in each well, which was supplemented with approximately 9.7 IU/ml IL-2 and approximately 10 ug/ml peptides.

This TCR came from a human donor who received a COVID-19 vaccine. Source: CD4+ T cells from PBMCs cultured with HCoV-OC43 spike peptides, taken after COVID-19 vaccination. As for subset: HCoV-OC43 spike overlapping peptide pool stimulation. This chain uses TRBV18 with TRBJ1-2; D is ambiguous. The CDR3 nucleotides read TGTGCCAGCCGACCAAGGGCGAACTATGGCTACACCTTC. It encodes CASRPRANYGYTF.